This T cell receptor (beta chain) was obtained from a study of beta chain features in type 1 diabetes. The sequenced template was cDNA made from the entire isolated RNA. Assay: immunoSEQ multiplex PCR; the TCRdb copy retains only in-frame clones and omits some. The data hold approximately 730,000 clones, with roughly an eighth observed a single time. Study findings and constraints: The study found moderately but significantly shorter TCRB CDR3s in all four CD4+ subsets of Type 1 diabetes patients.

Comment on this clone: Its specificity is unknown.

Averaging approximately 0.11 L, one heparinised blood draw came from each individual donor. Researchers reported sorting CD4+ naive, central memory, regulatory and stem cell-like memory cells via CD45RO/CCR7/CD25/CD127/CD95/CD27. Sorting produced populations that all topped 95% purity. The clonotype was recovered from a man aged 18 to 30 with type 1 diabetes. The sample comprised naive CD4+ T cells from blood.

The CDR3 nucleotides are TGTGCCAGCAGCTTGGGACAGGGAAGGAACACCATATATTTT. Translated, it gives CASSLGQGRNTIYF. V is TRBV5-4 and J is TRBJ1-3; 7 nucleotides match TRBD1. This CDR3 contains 14 residues. V was pared by 0 bases and J by 7 bases, with 4 bases of the junction left unmatched. Germline V gene sequence: CDR1 SGHNT, CDR2 YYREEE (reference sequence).